This T cell receptor beta chain was captured in a study of OX40 agonist ivuxolimab in advanced cancers. Study at large: Previous treatment with anti-PD-1, anti-PD-L1 or anti-CTLA-4 therapy was allowed; about 40% had received some.

Points from the study as a whole: The expanded peripheral T cells' antigen specificity was not determined.

Turning to this clone: The antigen is not known.

Produced via immunoSEQ multiplex PCR; TCRdb's table is partial and in-frame only. The profile covers around 60,000 clones, with 84% appearing a single time and approximately 2% taken by the ten largest. Peripheral blood came from all dose cohorts at three timepoints. The CDR3 runs to 15 residues. Germline V gene lookup returns CDR1 MDHEN and CDR2 SYDVKM. V lost 4 bases to trimming and J lost 3 bases; unmatched junction nucleotides: 6. The clonotype originates from an adult with an advanced solid tumor such as melanoma, head and neck, liver or kidney cancer. Sequenced material: CD4+ or CD8+ T cells sorted from blood, taken in a trial of the OX40 agonist ivuxolimab. V is TRBV28 and J is TRBJ2-3; 8 bases are a match to TRBD2. For the CDR3, the DNA is TGTGCCAGCAGTTCCCGGGGGGGCGGGACAGATACGCAGTATTTT. Translating gives CASSSRGGGTDTQYF.